This T cell receptor (beta chain) emerged from a study of CDR3 diversity in severe acne. The V gene's germline CDR1 is MGHDK and CDR2 SYGVNS. V was pared by 1 base and J by 4 bases, with 3 bases of the junction left unmatched. CDR3 size: 14 residues. This clonotype has a count of ten or more. TCRdb redid the calling of the PCR reads with MiXCR, one entry per CDR3 protein. The data contain fewer than 100,000 distinct CDR3 sequences, 45% to 65% of them singletons. The sample was blood. This TCR was sampled from a male donor in good health, without acne. The chain employs TRBV25-1 and TRBJ1-2, with 7 bases matching TRBD1. DNA of the CDR3: TGTGCCAGCAGTGAATCTGGACAGGTCTATGGCTACACCTTC. It yields the protein CASSESGQVYGYTF.